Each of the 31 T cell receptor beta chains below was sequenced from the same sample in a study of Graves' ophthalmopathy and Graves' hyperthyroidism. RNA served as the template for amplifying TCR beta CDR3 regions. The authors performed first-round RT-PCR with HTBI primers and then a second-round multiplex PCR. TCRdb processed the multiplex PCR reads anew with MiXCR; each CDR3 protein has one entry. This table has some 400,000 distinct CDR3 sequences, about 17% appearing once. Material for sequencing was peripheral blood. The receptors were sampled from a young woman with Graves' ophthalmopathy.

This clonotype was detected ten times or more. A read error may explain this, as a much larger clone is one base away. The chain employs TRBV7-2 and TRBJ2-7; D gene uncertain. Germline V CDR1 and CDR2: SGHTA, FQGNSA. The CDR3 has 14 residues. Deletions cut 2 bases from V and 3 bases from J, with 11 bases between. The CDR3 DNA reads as TGTGCCAGCAGCTTAAGTGTGGGTGGCTACGAGCAGTACTTC. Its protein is CASSLSVGGYEQYF. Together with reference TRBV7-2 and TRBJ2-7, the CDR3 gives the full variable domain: GAGVSQSPSNKVTEKGKDVELRCDPISGHTALYWYRQSLGQGLEFLIYFQGNSAPDKSGLPSDRFSAERTGGSVSTLTIQRTQQEDSAVYLCASSLSVGGYEQYFGPGTRLTVT.

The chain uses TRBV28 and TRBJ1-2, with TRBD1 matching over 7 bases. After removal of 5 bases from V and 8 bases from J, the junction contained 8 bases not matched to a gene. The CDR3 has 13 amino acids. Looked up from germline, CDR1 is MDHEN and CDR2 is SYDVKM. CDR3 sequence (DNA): TGTGCCAGCAGTGACCCCAACAGGGGCGGCTACACCTTC. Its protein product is CASSDPNRGGYTF.

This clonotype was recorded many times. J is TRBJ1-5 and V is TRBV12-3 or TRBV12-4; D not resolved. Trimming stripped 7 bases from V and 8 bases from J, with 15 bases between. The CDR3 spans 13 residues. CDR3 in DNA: TGTGCCAGCACCCACGGTCCTCGGGAGCCCCAGCATTTT. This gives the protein CASTHGPREPQHF.

The CDR3 DNA reads as TGTGCCAGCAGGGTTCATAGGAACACTGAAGCTTTCTTT. It encodes CASRVHRNTEAFF. This sequence joins TRBV6-1 and TRBJ1-1; D not resolved. The CDR3 totals 13 residues. V was cut by 6 bases and J by 1 base, with 9 bases left in between. CDR1 MNHNS and CDR2 SASEGT come from the germline V gene.

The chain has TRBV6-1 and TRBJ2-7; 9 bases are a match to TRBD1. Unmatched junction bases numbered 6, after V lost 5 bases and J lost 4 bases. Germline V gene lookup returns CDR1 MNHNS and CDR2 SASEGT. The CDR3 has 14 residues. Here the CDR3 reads CASSIAGTGYEQYF. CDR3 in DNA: TGTGCCAGCAGTATCGCCGGGACAGGGTACGAGCAGTACTTC.

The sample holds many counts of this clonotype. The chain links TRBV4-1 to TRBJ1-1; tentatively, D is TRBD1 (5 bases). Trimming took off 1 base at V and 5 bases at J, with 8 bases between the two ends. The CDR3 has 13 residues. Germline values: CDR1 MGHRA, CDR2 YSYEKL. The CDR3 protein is CASSQVGRTEAFF. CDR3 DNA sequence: TGCGCCAGCAGCCAAGTGGGGCGGACTGAAGCTTTCTTT.

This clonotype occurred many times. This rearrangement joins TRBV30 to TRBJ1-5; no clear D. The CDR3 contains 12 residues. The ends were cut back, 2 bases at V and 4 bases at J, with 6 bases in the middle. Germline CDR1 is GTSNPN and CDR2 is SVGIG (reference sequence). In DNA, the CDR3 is TGTGCCTGGAGTTTCCGTAATCAGCCCCAGCATTTT. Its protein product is CAWSFRNQPQHF. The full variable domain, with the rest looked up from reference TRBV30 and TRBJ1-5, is SQTIHQWPATLVQPVGSPLSLECTVEGTSNPNLYWYRQAAGRGLQLLFYSVGIGQISSEVPQNLSASRPQDRQFILSSKKLLLSDSGFYLCAWSFRNQPQHFGDGTRLSIL.

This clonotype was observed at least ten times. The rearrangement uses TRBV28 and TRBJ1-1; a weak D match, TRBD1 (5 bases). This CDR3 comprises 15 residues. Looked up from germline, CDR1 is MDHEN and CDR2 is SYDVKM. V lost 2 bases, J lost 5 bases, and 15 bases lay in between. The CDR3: CASSLGGALGTEAFF. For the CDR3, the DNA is TGTGCCAGCAGTTTAGGAGGGGCGCTTGGTACTGAAGCTTTCTTT.

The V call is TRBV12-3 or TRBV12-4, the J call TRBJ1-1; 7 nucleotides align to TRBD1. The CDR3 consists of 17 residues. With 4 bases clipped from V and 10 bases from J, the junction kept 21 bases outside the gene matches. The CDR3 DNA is TGTGCCAGCAGTTCCCCCTCTTTGGACAGGTCGAGGGCAAGAGCTTTCTTT. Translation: CASSSPSLDRSRARAFF.

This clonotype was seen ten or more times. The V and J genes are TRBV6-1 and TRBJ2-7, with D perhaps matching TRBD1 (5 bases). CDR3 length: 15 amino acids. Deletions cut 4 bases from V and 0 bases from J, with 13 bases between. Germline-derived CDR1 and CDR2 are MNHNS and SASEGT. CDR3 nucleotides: TGTGCCAGCAGTGTGGTAGGGGCCAACTCCTACGAGCAGTACTTC. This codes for CASSVVGANSYEQYF.

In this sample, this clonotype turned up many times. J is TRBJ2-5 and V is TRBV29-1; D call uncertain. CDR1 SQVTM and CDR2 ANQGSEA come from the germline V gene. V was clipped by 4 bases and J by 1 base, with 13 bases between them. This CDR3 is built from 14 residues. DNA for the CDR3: TGCAGCGTTGGGCAACAGCTACCCCAAGAGACCCAGTACTTC. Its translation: CSVGQQLPQETQYF.

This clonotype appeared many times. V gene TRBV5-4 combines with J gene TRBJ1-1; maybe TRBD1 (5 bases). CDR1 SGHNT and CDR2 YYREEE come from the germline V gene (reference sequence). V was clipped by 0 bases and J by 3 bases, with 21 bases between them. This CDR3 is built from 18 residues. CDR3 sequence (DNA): TGTGCCAGCAGCTTGGCCGCGGGTTTTCGACAGTTGTACACTGAAGCTTTCTTT. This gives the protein CASSLAAGFRQLYTEAFF.

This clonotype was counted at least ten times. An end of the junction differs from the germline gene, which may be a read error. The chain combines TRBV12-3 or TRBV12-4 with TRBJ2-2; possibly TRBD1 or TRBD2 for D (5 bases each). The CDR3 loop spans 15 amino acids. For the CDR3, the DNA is TGTGCCAGCACTTTACTCCAGGGCGGGACCGGGGAGCTGTTTTTT. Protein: CASTLLQGGTGELFF.

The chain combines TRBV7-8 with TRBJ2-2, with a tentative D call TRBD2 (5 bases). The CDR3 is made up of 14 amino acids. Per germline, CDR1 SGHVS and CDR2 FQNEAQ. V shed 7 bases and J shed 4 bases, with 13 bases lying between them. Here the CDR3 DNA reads TGTGCCAGCATCGACCTCGGGGTCACCGGGGAGCTGTTTTTT. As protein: CASIDLGVTGELFF.

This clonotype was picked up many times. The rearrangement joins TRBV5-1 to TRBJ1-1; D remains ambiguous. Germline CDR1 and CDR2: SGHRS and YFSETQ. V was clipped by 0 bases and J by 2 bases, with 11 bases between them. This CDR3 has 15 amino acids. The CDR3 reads CASSLDGRSNTEAFF. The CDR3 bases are TGCGCCAGCAGCTTGGATGGACGGAGTAACACTGAAGCTTTCTTT.

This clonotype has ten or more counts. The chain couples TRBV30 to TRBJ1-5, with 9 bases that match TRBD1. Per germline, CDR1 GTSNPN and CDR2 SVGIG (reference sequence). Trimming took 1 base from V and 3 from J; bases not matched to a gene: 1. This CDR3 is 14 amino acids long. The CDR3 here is CAWSGQGVNQPQHF. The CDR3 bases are TGTGCCTGGAGTGGACAGGGGGTCAATCAGCCCCAGCATTTT.

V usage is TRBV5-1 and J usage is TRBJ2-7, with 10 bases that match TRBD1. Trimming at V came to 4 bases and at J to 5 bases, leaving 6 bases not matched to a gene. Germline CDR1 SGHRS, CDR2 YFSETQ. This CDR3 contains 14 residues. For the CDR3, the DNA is TGCGCCAGCAGCCCACCGGGACAGGGGAACGAGCAGTACTTC. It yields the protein CASSPPGQGNEQYF. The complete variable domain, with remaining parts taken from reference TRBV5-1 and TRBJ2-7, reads KAGVTQTPRYLIKTRGQQVTLSCSPISGHRSVSWYQQTPGQGLQFLFEYFSETQRNKGNFPGRFSGRQFSNSRSEMNVSTLELGDSALYLCASSPPGQGNEQYFGPGTRLTVT.

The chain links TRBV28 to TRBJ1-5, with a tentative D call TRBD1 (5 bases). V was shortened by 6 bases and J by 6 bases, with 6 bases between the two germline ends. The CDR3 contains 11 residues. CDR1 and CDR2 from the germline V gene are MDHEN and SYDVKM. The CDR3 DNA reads TGTGCCAGCAGGGGGCTTCAGCCCCAGCATTTT. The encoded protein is CASRGLQPQHF.

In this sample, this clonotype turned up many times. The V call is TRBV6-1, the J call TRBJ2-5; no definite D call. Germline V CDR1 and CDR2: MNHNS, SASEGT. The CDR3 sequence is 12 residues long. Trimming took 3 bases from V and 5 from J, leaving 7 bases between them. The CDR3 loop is CASSDLGETQYF. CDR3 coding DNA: TGTGCCAGCAGTGACCTAGGGGAGACCCAGTACTTC.

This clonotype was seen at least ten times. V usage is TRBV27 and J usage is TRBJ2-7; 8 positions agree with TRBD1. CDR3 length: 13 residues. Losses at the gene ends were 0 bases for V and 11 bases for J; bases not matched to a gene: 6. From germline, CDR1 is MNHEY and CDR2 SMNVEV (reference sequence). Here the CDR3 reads CASSLSGQAREYF. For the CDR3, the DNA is TGTGCCAGCAGTTTATCGGGACAGGCTAGGGAGTACTTC.

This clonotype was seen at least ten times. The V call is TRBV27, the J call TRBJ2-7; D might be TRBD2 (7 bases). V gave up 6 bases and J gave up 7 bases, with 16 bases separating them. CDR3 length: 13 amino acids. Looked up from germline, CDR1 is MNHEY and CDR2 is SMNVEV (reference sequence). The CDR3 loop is CASRLMGGREQYF. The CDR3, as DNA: TGTGCCAGCAGACTTATGGGGGGGCGGGAGCAGTACTTC.

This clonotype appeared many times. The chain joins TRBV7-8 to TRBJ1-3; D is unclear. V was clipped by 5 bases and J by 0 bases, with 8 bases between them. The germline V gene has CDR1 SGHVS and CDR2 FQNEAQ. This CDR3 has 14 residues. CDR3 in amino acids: CASSKGPSGNTIYF. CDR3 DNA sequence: TGTGCCAGCAGCAAAGGTCCCTCTGGAAACACCATATATTTT.

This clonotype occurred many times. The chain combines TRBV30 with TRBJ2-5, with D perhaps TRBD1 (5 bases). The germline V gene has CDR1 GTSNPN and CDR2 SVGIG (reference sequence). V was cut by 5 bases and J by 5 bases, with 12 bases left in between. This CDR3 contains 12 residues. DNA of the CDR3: TGTGCCTGGGGGGCCAGGGCTGAGACCCAGTACTTC. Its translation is CAWGARAETQYF.

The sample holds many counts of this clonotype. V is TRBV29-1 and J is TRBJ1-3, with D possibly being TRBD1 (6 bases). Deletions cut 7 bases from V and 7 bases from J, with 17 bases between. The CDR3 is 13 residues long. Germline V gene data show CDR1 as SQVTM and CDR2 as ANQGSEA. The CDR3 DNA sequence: TGCAGCGCCCGGGACACGCTGGGCAACACCATATATTTT. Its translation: CSARDTLGNTIYF.

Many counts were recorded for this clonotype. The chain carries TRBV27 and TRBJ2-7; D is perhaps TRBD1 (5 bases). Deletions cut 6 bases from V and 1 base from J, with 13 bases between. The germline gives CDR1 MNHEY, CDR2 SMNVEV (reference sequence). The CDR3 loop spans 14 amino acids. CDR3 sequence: CASSHATASYEQYF. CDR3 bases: TGTGCCAGCAGCCACGCGACAGCTTCCTACGAGCAGTACTTC.

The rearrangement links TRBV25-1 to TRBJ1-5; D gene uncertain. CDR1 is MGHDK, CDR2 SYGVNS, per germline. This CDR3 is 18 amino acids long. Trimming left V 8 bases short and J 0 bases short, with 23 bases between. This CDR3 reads CASETPTNPNYSNQPQHF. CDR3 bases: TGTGCCAGCGAGACCCCTACGAACCCCAACTATAGCAATCAGCCCCAGCATTTT.

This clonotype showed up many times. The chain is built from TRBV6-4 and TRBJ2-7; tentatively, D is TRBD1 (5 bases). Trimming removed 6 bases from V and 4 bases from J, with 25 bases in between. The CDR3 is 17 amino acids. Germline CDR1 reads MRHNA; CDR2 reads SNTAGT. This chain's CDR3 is CASRPKYPGFLGYEQYF. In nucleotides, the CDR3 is TGTGCCAGCAGGCCGAAATACCCAGGGTTTTTGGGTTACGAGCAGTACTTC.

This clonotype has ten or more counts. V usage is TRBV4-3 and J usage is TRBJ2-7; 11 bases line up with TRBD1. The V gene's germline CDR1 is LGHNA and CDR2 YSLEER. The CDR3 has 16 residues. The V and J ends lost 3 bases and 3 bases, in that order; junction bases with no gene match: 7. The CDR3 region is CASSHSGTGGLYEQYF. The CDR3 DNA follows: TGCGCCAGCAGCCACTCGGGGACAGGGGGACTCTACGAGCAGTACTTC.

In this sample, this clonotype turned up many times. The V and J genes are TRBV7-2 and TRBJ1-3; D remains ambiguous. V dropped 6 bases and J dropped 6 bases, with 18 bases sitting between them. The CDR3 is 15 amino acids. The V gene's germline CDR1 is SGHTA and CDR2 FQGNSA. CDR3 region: CASRQQSGVVNTIYF. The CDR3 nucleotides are TGTGCCAGCAGACAACAAAGCGGGGTGGTAAACACCATATATTTT.

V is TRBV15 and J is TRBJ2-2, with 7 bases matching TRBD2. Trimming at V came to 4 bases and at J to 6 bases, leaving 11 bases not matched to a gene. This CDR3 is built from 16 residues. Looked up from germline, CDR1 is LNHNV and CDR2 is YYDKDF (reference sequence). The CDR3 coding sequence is TGTGCCACCAGCATCGGACGGAGCGGGGAGTCCGGGGAGCTGTTTTTT. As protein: CATSIGRSGESGELFF.

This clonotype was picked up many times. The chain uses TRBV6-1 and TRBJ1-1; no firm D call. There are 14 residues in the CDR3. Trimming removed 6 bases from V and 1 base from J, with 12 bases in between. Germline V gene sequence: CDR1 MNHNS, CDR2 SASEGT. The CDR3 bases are TGTGCCAGCAGCCCCGACGGACGGAACACTGAAGCTTTCTTT. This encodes CASSPDGRNTEAFF.